These T cell receptor beta chains were read from a single sample in a study of blood T cell repertoires in COVID-19. Using immunoSEQ multiplex PCR, the repertoire was profiled, and TCRdb retains in-frame clones only, with some absent. This sample has roughly 240,000 clones, with roughly 86% found just once. Sequenced material: peripheral blood. These receptor sequences come from a man between 18 and 35 years old with active or convalescent COVID-19. Each CDR3 is given without its conserved first and last residue.

length: 15; V: TRBV18; CDR3: ASSPAGGLYSNQPQH
length: 12; V: TRBV6-5; CDR3: ASSYRQNNYGYT
length: 13; V: TRBV19; CDR3: ASSEQGRLNQPQH
length: 11; V: TRBV6-4; CDR3: ASSVGFDDEQF
length: 15; V: TRBV4-2; CDR3: ASSQDSLAGVAGELF
length: 13; V: TRBV5-1; CDR3: ASRDRGYLQETQY
length: 12; V: TRBV11-1; CDR3: ASRFQGIYNEQF
length: 15; V: TRBV28; CDR3: ASSSPGWSEVTDTQY
length: 14; V: TRBV3-1/TRBV3-2; CDR3: ASSSGDRESNEKLF
length: 9; V: TRBV20-1; CDR3: SATSTDTQY
length: 14; V: TRBV6-5; CDR3: ASSYLPQSAKNIQY
length: 13; V: TRBV19; CDR3: ASSIFSVFTDTQY
length: 14; V: TRBV5-1; CDR3: ASSLYTGEANYGYT
length: 13; V: TRBV5-8; CDR3: ASSSTGAGNQPQH
length: 12; V: TRBV6-5; CDR3: ASSYSPLQGAAF
length: 13; V: TRBV7-2; CDR3: ASSLALGTVYGYT
length: 12; V: TRBV25-1; CDR3: ASSESVANYGYT
length: 15; V: TRBV7-9; CDR3: ASSPRFGGGIHNEQF
length: 11; V: TRBV6-6; CDR3: ASSSGRGTEAF
length: 12; V: TRBV5-1; CDR3: ASSLGQGKETQY